The rows below give T cell receptor beta chains drawn from one sample of a study of blood T cells in healthy people across ages. TCRdb reprocessed the 5' RACE reads via MiXCR and lists one record per CDR3 protein. Of 650,000 to 800,000 distinct CDR3 sequences listed, 44% are singletons. Sequencing was performed on blood. Receptor source: a man aged 55 to 70 in good health. Both conserved end residues are trimmed from each CDR3. Size is stated for part of the rows, as once, few or many counts, or as a class when the clone is expanded.

v_call: TRBV7-9; j_call: TRBJ2-1; clone_size: NA; cdr3_aa: ASSSAADSSLSSYNEQF
v_call: TRBV3-1; j_call: TRBJ2-2; clone_size: NA; cdr3_aa: ASSDNDRGGTGELF
v_call: TRBV2; j_call: TRBJ2-3; clone_size: NA; cdr3_aa: ASSVKGDRPNASTDTQY
v_call: TRBV20-1; j_call: TRBJ2-1; clone_size: NA; cdr3_aa: SAQGLREQF
v_call: TRBV7-2; j_call: TRBJ1-2; clone_size: NA; cdr3_aa: ASSSRRGTGGGYT
v_call: TRBV14; j_call: TRBJ1-2; clone_size: few; cdr3_aa: ASSQWVGGYT
v_call: TRBV7-6; j_call: TRBJ2-5; clone_size: NA; cdr3_aa: ASSLGLAEAQY
v_call: TRBV6-6; j_call: TRBJ2-7; clone_size: NA; cdr3_aa: ASSYLGQGGYEQY
v_call: TRBV20-1; j_call: TRBJ2-1; clone_size: NA; cdr3_aa: SARDWLARSSYNEQF
v_call: TRBV6-5; j_call: TRBJ2-3; clone_size: NA; cdr3_aa: ASTSGAGDTQY
v_call: TRBV28; j_call: TRBJ2-5; clone_size: NA; cdr3_aa: ASSFLARTQETQY
v_call: TRBV6-1; j_call: TRBJ2-7; clone_size: NA; cdr3_aa: ACILGVRANEQY
v_call: TRBV14; j_call: TRBJ1-2; clone_size: few; cdr3_aa: ASSQDGVFWDGYT
v_call: TRBV9; j_call: NA; clone_size: NA; cdr3_aa: ASSERSGGASEQY
v_call: TRBV27; j_call: TRBJ2-5; clone_size: NA; cdr3_aa: ASRPAPRTTQY
v_call: TRBV28; j_call: TRBJ1-2; clone_size: few; cdr3_aa: ASRRGANYGYT
v_call: TRBV25-1; j_call: TRBJ2-5; clone_size: few; cdr3_aa: ASSDGERGRSQETQY
v_call: TRBV7-2; j_call: TRBJ2-5; clone_size: few; cdr3_aa: ASSATSGGYQETQY
v_call: TRBV30; j_call: TRBJ1-2; clone_size: NA; cdr3_aa: ARIEDRVGGYT
v_call: TRBV28; j_call: TRBJ2-1; clone_size: few; cdr3_aa: ASSLQGAGDEQF
v_call: TRBV5-1; j_call: NA; clone_size: few; cdr3_aa: ASSLAVAGAGPPYEQY
v_call: TRBV20-1; j_call: NA; clone_size: NA; cdr3_aa: SAIRDRGSYNEQY
v_call: TRBV6-1; j_call: TRBJ1-2; clone_size: NA; cdr3_aa: ASGGETGNYGYT
v_call: TRBV5-1; j_call: NA; clone_size: NA; cdr3_aa: ASQRTVGGNRQETQY
v_call: TRBV15; j_call: TRBJ2-1; clone_size: NA; cdr3_aa: ATSRDGPSNNEQF
v_call: TRBV5-5; j_call: TRBJ2-5; clone_size: NA; cdr3_aa: ASSLARVEQY
v_call: TRBV20-1; j_call: TRBJ2-7; clone_size: NA; cdr3_aa: SASPAGTAAYEQY
v_call: TRBV18; j_call: TRBJ2-7; clone_size: few; cdr3_aa: ASSHSGGSDYEQY
v_call: TRBV12-3/TRBV12-4; j_call: TRBJ1-5; clone_size: NA; cdr3_aa: ASSLPGYSNQPQH
v_call: TRBV29-1; j_call: TRBJ2-4; clone_size: few; cdr3_aa: SVEVPTKNIQY
v_call: TRBV28; j_call: TRBJ2-5; clone_size: NA; cdr3_aa: ASSPRTGDKY
v_call: TRBV30; j_call: TRBJ1-4; clone_size: NA; cdr3_aa: AWSVLVGSEKLF
v_call: TRBV7-9; j_call: TRBJ2-7; clone_size: few; cdr3_aa: ASSVSPSGFSYEQY
v_call: TRBV21-1; j_call: TRBJ1-1; clone_size: NA; cdr3_aa: ASNSRGFSTEAF
v_call: TRBV7-9; j_call: TRBJ2-5; clone_size: few; cdr3_aa: ASSLATGGQGRETQY
v_call: TRBV6-2/TRBV6-3; j_call: TRBJ2-2; clone_size: NA; cdr3_aa: ASLLAGSTGELF
v_call: TRBV2; j_call: TRBJ1-4; clone_size: NA; cdr3_aa: ASTSLPGQANEKLF
v_call: TRBV5-1; j_call: TRBJ1-1; clone_size: NA; cdr3_aa: ASTWGQGGTEAF
v_call: TRBV29-1; j_call: TRBJ1-4; clone_size: few; cdr3_aa: SGLQGEKLF
v_call: TRBV7-2; j_call: TRBJ2-3; clone_size: few; cdr3_aa: ASSSWSVGTDTQY
v_call: TRBV6-5; j_call: TRBJ2-5; clone_size: NA; cdr3_aa: ASSYSISGGQETQY
v_call: TRBV7-9; j_call: NA; clone_size: NA; cdr3_aa: ASSSIGSEQY
v_call: TRBV12-5; j_call: NA; clone_size: once; cdr3_aa: ASDQGLAGSSYNEQY
v_call: TRBV6-4; j_call: TRBJ2-1; clone_size: few; cdr3_aa: ASSRGTSGSNEQF